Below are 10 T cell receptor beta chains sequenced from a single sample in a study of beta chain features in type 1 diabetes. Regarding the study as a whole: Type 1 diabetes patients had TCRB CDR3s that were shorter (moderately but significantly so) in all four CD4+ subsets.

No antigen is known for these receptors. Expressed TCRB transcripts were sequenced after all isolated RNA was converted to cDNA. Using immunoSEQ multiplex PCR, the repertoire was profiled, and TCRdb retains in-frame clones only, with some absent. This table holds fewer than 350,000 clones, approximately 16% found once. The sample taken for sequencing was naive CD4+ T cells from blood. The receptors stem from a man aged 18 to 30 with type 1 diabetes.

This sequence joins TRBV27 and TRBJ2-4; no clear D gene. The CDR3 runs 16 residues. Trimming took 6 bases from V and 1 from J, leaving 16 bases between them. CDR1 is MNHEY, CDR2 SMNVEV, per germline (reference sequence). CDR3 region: CASRAIPEEAKNIQYF. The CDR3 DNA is TGTGCCAGCAGAGCCATACCTGAGGAGGCCAAAAACATTCAGTACTTC.

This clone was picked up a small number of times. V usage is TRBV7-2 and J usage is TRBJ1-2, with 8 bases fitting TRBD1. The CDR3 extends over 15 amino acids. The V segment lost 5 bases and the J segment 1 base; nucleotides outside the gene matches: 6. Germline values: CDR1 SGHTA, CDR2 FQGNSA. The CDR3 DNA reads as TGTGCCAGCAGCCCCGGGACAGGAGTTAACTATGGCTACACCTTC. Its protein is CASSPGTGVNYGYTF.

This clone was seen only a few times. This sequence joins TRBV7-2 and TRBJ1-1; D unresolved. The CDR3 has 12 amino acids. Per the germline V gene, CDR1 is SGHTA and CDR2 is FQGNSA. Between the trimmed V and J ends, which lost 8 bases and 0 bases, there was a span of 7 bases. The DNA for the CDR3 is TGTGCCAGCTCAGTTTTGAACACTGAAGCTTTCTTT. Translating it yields CASSVLNTEAFF. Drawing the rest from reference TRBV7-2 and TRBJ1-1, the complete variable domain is GAGVSQSPSNKVTEKGKDVELRCDPISGHTALYWYRQSLGQGLEFLIYFQGNSAPDKSGLPSDRFSAERTGGSVSTLTIQRTQQEDSAVYLCASSVLNTEAFFGQGTRLTVV.

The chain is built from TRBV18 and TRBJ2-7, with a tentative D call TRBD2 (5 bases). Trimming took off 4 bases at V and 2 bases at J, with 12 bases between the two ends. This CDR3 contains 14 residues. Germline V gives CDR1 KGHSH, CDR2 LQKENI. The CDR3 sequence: CASSLTRDTYEQYF. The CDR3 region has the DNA TGTGCCAGCTCACTCACCCGGGATACCTACGAGCAGTACTTC.

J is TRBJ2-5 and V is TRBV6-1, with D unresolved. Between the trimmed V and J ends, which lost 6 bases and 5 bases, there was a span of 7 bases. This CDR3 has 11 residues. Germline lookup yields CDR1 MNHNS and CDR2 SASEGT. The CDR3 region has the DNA TGTGCCAGCAGCGGGTGGGAGACCCAGTACTTC. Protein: CASSGWETQYF.

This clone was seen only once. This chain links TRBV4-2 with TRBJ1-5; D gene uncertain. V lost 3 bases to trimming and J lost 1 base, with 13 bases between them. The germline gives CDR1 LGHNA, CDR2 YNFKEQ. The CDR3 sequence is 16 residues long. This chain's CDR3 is CASSHRGQGSNQPQHF. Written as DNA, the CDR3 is TGTGCCAGCAGCCACCGGGGTCAAGGGAGCAATCAGCCCCAGCATTTT.

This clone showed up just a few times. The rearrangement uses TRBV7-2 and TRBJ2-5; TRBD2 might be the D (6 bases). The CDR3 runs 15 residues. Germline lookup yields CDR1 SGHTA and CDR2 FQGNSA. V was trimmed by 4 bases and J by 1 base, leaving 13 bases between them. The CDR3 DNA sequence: TGTGCCAGCAGCTCGTCGACGACTAGCCAAGAGACCCAGTACTTC. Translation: CASSSSTTSQETQYF.

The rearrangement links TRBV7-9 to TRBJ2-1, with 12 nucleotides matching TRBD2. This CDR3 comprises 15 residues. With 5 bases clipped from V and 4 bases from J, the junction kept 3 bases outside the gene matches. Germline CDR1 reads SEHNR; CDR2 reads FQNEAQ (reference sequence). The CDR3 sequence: CASSRGTSGYNEQFF. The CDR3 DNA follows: TGTGCCAGCAGCCGGGGGACTAGCGGGTACAATGAGCAGTTCTTC.

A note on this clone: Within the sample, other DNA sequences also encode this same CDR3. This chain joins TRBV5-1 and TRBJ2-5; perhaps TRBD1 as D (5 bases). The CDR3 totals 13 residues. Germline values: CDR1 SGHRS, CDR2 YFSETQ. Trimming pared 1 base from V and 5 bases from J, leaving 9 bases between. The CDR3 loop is CASSLQGSETQYF. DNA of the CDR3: TGCGCCAGCAGCTTGCAGGGTTCGGAGACCCAGTACTTC.

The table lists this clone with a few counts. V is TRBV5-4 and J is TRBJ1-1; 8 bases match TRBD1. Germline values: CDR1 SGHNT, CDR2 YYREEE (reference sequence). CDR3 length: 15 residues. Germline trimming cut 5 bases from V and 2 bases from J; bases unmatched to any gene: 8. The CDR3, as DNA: TGTGCCAGCAGTTTGACAGGGGCCCGCAACACTGAAGCTTTCTTT. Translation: CASSLTGARNTEAFF.